Included here is one T cell receptor (beta chain) sequence, with context. Produced via immunoSEQ multiplex PCR; TCRdb's table is partial and in-frame only. The sample holds roughly 180,000 clones, about 85% seen once. V lost 2 bases to trimming and J lost 3 bases, with 12 bases between them. This CDR3 is 14 amino acids long. Germline V gene data show CDR1 as SGDLS and CDR2 as YYNGEE. This record comes from a study of blood T cell repertoires in COVID-19. The V gene is TRBV9, the J gene TRBJ2-7; TRBD2 might be the D (6 bases). The material sequenced was peripheral blood. This TCR came from a woman in her forties or fifties with COVID-19, enrolled during active disease. DNA of the CDR3: TGTGCCAGCAGCGTGGGAGTAGCGGACTACGAGCAGTACTTC. Encoded protein: CASSVGVADYEQYF. The full variable domain, with the rest looked up from reference TRBV9 and TRBJ2-7, is DSGVTQTPKHLITATGQRVTLRCSPRSGDLSVYWYQQSLDQGLQFLIQYYNGEERAKGNILERFSAQQFPDLHSELNLSSLELGDSALYFCASSVGVADYEQYFGPGTRLTVT.